This TCR beta chain originates from a study of T cell responses to AZD1222 COVID-19 vaccine. Clones were read by immunoSEQ multiplex PCR, and TCRdb kept only the in-frame ones, dropping some. The data show tens of thousands of clones, 87% seen once. V was pared by 0 bases and J by 5 bases, with 10 bases between. The CDR3 runs to 15 residues. Germline loops: CDR1 KGHSY, CDR2 FQNENV. The sequenced sample was peripheral blood, obtained 28 days after the second AZD1222 dose. The gene calls are TRBV16 and TRBJ2-2; D is perhaps TRBD1 or TRBD2 (5 bases each). This TCR derives from an adult who received the AZD1222 COVID-19 vaccine. CDR3 sequence reads: CASSQSYWGTGELFF. The CDR3 nucleotides are TGTGCCAGCAGCCAATCGTACTGGGGGACCGGGGAGCTGTTTTTT.